A selection of T cell receptor beta chains follows, all from one sample in a study of blood T cell repertoires in COVID-19. The protocol was immunoSEQ multiplex PCR, while the TCRdb copy is restricted to in-frame clones and leaves out a portion. This sample has 110,000 or so clones, with 88% found just once. Source material: peripheral blood. Source of these receptors: a woman in her seventies who had recovered from COVID-19. Each CDR3 is given with its conserved first and last residue. Each record gives: J gene, V gene, CDR3 length, CDR3 protein.

TRBJ2-3,TRBV10-1,15,CASSPWTVSTDTQYF
TRBJ2-7,TRBV7-9,15,CASSPTSGRPYEQYF
TRBJ2-5,TRBV28,12,CASSTGSWAQYF
TRBJ2-3,TRBV7-3,14,CASSLAGPGDTQYF
TRBJ2-1,TRBV6-5,15,CASSYSQSGYNEQFF
TRBJ1-1,TRBV29-1,10,CSGVDTEAFF
TRBJ1-1,TRBV27,12,CASQDRNTEAFF
TRBJ1-5,TRBV19,14,CASSIDRGNQPQHF
TRBJ2-7,TRBV7-2,14,CASSLGGSPYEQYF
TRBJ2-1,TRBV6-5,11,CASTYYNEQFF
TRBJ1-4,TRBV5-1,15,CASRFSLKTGEKLFF
TRBJ1-1,TRBV21-1,15,CASSTNRGKNTEAFF
TRBJ1-5,TRBV18,15,CASSPPQGYNQPQHF
TRBJ2-7,TRBV7-2,15,CASSFTGGGTYEQYF
TRBJ2-7,TRBV7-2,15,CASSLVSDRSYEQYF
TRBJ2-5,TRBV11-3,14,CASSSGLAQETQYF
TRBJ1-5,TRBV21-1,15,CASTPGEGGNQPQHF
TRBJ2-7,TRBV18,13,CASSLNGGTEQYF
TRBJ2-7,TRBV5-1,15,CASSGAGTGPYEQYF
TRBJ1-2,TRBV15,12,CATSRDPFGYTF
TRBJ2-5,TRBV5-1,13,CASSYRVEETQYF
TRBJ2-7,TRBV4-3,14,CASSPYDRGYEQYF
TRBJ1-5,TRBV28,12,CASSSVYQPQHF
TRBJ2-2,TRBV11-3,18,CASSEIAGGNANTGELFF
TRBJ1-5,TRBV6-6,14,CASSYSGPNQPQHF
TRBJ2-3,TRBV4-2,17,CASSQGGSLRVTDTQYF
TRBJ1-1,TRBV7-9,16,CASSLAPGGSDTEAFF
TRBJ2-3,TRBV9,16,CASSGQPGLPTDTQYF
TRBJ1-5,TRBV2,14,CASSERGRNQPQHF
TRBJ1-1,TRBV5-1,14,CASSSQGGNTEAFF
TRBJ1-3,TRBV30,15,CAGDRGLYSGNTIYF
TRBJ1-3,TRBV5-8,12,CASEGRRNTIYF
TRBJ2-6,TRBV6-5,14,CASLQHSGANVLTF
TRBJ2-5,TRBV30,13,CAWSIDRGETQYF
TRBJ2-1,TRBV19,14,CASSNRGTRGEQFF
TRBJ2-2,TRBV4-3,18,CASSQEMVMRINTGELFF
TRBJ1-1,TRBV18,14,CASSGQSMNTEAFF
TRBJ2-1,TRBV6-5,14,CASEAGGPAYEQFF
TRBJ2-3,TRBV5-4,17,CASRPGLAGRGTDTQYF
TRBJ1-5,TRBV19,14,CASIGQGLNQPQHF
TRBJ2-1,TRBV6-5,14,CASSYQPGYNEQFF
TRBJ2-1,TRBV28,17,CASRSQLAGSVGNEQFF
TRBJ2-1,TRBV2,15,CASRVSGGSYNEQFF
TRBJ2-1,TRBV18,16,CASSPRVGQSGNEQFF
TRBJ1-5,TRBV4-1,14,CASSQGQGGQPQHF
TRBJ2-3,TRBV28,12,CASSLGPDTQYF
TRBJ2-5,TRBV7-2,15,CASSTATSGRETQYF
TRBJ2-3,TRBV9,14,CASSSQRGEDTQYF
TRBJ1-4,TRBV9,17,CASSVEAGGAANEKLFF
TRBJ1-1,TRBV2,15,CASSVAGGMNTEAFF